This section outlines one TCR beta chain sequence together with its context. Allocation to cohorts depended on clinical history reported by the participants. CDR3 length: 14 residues. Deletions cut 3 bases from V and 2 bases from J, with 9 bases between. The V gene's germline CDR1 is LNHDA and CDR2 SQIVND (reference sequence). Assay used: immunoSEQ multiplex PCR; TCRdb lists only in-frame clones, some missing. The sample records about 46,000 clones, approximately 90% being singletons. These data are taken from a study of blood T cell repertoires in COVID-19. Turning to the study itself: Sources were T cells, B-cell-depleted T cells, or PBMCs; the material itself was cDNA or gDNA.

The clonotype originates from a woman aged 45-65 years who had recovered from COVID-19. Sequenced sample: PBMCs or T cells enriched from blood (not recorded which). The chain carries TRBV19 and TRBJ2-3, with a weak D call TRBD2 (6 bases). CDR3 in DNA: TGTGCCAGTAGTATTGGGGGGAACACAGATACGCAGTATTTT. It yields the protein CASSIGGNTDTQYF.